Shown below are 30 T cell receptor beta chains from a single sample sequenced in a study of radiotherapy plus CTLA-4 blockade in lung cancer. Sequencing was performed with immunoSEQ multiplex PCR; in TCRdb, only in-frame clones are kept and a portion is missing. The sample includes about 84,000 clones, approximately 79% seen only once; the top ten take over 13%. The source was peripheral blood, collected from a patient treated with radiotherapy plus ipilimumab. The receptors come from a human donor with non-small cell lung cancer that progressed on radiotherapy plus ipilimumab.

The CDR3 region has the DNA TGTGCCAGCAGCTTGGGGGTGAGGGGATCCTACGAGCAGTACTTC. Amino acid sequence: CASSLGVRGSYEQYF. The chain is built from TRBV7-2 and TRBJ2-7, with D perhaps given as TRBD1 or TRBD2 (5 bases each). Germline loops: CDR1 SGHTA, CDR2 FQGNSA. There are 15 residues in the CDR3. Trimming pared 3 bases from V and 1 base from J, leaving 13 bases between.

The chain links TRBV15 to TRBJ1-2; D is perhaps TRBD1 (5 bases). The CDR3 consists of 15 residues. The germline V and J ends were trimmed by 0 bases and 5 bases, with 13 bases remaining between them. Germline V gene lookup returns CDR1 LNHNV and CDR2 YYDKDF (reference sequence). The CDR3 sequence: CATSRDRQGFYGYTF. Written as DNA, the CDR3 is TGTGCCACCAGCAGAGATCGGCAGGGATTTTATGGCTACACCTTC.

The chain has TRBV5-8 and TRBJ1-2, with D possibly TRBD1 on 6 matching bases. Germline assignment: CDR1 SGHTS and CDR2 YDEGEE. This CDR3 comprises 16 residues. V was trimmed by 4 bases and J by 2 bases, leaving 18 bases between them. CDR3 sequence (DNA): TGTGCCAGCAGCCCAGGGGTTGGGGGGCGCAACTATGGCTACACCTTC. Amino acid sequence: CASSPGVGGRNYGYTF.

The CDR3 here is CASSILATGSYYGYTF. The DNA for the CDR3 is TGTGCCAGTAGTATACTCGCGACAGGGTCGTACTATGGCTACACCTTC. This chain uses TRBV19 with TRBJ1-2; 7 nucleotides match TRBD1. The trim removed 2 bases at V and 3 bases at J, leaving 9 bases unmatched. The length of the CDR3 is 16 residues. The germline gives CDR1 LNHDA, CDR2 SQIVND (reference sequence).

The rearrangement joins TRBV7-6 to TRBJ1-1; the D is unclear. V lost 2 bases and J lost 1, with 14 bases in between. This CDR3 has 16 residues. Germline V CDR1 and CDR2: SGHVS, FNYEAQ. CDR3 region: CASSLQRRAPNTEAFF. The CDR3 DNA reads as TGTGCCAGCAGCTTACAACGGAGGGCCCCGAACACTGAAGCTTTCTTT.

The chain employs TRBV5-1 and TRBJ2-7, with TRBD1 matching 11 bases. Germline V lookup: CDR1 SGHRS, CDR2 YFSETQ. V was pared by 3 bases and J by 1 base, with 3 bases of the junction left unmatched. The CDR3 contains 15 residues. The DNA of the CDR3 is TGCGCCAGCAGCTCGGGACAGGGGGGGTCCTACGAGCAGTACTTC. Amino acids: CASSSGQGGSYEQYF.

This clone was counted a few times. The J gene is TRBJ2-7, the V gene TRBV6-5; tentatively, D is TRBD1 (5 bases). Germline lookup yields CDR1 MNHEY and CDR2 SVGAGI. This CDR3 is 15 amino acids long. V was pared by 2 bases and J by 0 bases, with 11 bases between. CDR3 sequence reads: CASSYDRTSSYEQYF. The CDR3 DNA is TGTGCCAGCAGTTACGACAGAACGAGCTCCTACGAGCAGTACTTC.

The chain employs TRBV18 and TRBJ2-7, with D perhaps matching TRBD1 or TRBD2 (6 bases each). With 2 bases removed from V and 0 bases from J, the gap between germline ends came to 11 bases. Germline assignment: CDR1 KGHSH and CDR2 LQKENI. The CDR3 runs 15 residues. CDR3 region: CASSPGGGSSYEQYF. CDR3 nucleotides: TGTGCCAGCTCACCAGGAGGGGGGAGCTCCTACGAGCAGTACTTC. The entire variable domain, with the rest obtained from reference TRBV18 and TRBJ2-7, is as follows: NAGVMQNPRHLVRRRGQEARLRCSPMKGHSHVYWYRQLPEEGLKFMVYLQKENIIDESGMPKERFSAEFPKEGPSILRIQQVVRGDSAAYFCASSPGGGSSYEQYFGPGTRLTVT.

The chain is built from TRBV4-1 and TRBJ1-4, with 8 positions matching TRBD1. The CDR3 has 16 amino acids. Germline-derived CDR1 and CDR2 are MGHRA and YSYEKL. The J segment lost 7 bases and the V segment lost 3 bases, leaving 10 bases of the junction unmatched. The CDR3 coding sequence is TGCGCCAGCAGCCAGGCGGGGACAGGAGGTTTTGAAAAACTGTTTTTT. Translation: CASSQAGTGGFEKLFF.

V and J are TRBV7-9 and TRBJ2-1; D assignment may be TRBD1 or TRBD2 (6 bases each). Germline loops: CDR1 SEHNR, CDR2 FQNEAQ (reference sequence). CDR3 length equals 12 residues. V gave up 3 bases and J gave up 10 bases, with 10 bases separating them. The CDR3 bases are TGTGCCAGCAGCTTTAGGAGGGGGGAGCAGTTCTTC. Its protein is CASSFRRGEQFF.

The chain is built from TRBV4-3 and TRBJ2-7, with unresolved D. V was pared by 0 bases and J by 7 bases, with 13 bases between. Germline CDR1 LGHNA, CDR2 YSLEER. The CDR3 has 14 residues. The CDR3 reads CASSQEAPSREQYF. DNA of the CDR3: TGCGCCAGCAGCCAAGAAGCTCCCTCTAGGGAGCAGTACTTC.

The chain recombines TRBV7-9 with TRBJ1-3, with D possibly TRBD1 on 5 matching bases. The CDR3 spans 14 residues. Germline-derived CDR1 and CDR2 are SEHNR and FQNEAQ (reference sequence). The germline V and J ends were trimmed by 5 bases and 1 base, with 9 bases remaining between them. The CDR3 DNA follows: TGTGCCAGCAGCGCCAGGGTGTCTGGAAACACCATATATTTT. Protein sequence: CASSARVSGNTIYF. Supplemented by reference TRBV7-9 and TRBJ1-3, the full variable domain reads DTGVSQNPRHKITKRGQNVTFRCDPISEHNRLYWYRQTLGQGPEFLTYFQNEAQLEKSRLLSDRFSAERPKGSFSTLEIQRTEQGDSAMYLCASSARVSGNTIYFGEGSWLTVV.

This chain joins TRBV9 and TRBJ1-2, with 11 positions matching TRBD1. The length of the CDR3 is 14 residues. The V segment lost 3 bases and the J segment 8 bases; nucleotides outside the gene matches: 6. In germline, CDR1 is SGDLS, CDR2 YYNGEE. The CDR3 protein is CASSAGQGARGYTF. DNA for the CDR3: TGTGCCAGCAGCGCAGGACAGGGGGCACGAGGCTACACCTTC.

This chain's CDR3 is CASKGDNTGELFF. The DNA for the CDR3 is TGTGCCAGCAAGGGCGATAACACCGGGGAGCTGTTTTTT. This chain uses TRBV27 with TRBJ2-2; D remains unclear. There are 13 residues in the CDR3. The germline CDR1 and CDR2 sequences are MNHEY and SMNVEV (reference sequence). Deletions cut 7 bases from V and 2 bases from J, with 8 bases between.

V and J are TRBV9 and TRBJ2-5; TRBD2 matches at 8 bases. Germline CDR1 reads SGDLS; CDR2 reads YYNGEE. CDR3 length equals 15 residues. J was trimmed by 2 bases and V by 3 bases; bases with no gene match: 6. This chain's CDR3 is CASSGPLAEQETQYF. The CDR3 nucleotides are TGTGCCAGCAGCGGACCACTAGCGGAACAAGAGACCCAGTACTTC.

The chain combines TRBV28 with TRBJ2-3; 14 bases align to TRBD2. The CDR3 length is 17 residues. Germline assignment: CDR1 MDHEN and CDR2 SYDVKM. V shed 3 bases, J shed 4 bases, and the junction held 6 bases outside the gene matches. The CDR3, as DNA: TGTGCCAGCAGTTTCCCCGGACTAGCGGGAGGCGCAGATACGCAGTATTTT. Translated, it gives CASSFPGLAGGADTQYF. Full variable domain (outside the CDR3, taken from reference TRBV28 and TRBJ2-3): DVKVTQSSRYLVKRTGEKVFLECVQDMDHENMFWYRQDPGLGLRLIYFSYDVKMKEKGDIPEGYSVSREKKERFSLILESASTNQTSMYLCASSFPGLAGGADTQYFGPGTRLTVL.

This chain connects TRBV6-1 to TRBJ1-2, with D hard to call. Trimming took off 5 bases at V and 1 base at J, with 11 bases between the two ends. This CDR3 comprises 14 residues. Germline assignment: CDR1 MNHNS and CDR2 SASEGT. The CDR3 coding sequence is TGTGCCAGCAGTCTAGCTAACCGTAACTATGGCTACACCTTC. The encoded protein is CASSLANRNYGYTF.

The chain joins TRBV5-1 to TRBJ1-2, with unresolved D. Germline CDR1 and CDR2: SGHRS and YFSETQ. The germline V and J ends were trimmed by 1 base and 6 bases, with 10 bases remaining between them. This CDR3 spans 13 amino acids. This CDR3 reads CASSLSSQDGYTF. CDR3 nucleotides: TGCGCCAGCAGCTTGTCGAGTCAGGATGGCTACACCTTC.

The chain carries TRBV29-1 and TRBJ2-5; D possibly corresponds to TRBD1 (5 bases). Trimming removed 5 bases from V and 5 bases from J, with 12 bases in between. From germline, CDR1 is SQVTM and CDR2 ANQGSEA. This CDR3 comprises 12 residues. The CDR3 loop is CSVSRARETQYF. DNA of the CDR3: TGCAGCGTTAGCAGGGCCCGGGAGACCCAGTACTTC.

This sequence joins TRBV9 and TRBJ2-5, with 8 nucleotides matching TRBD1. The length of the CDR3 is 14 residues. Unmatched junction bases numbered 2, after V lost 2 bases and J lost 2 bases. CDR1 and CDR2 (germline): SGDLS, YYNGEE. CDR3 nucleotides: TGTGCCAGCAGCGTGGGGACAGGACAAGAGACCCAGTACTTC. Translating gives CASSVGTGQETQYF.

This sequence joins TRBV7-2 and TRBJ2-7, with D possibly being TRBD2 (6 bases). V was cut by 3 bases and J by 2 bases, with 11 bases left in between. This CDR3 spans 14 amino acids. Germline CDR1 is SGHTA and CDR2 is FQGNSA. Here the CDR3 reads CASSFGAGTYEQYF. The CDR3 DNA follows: TGTGCCAGCAGCTTCGGAGCGGGCACCTACGAGCAGTACTTC.

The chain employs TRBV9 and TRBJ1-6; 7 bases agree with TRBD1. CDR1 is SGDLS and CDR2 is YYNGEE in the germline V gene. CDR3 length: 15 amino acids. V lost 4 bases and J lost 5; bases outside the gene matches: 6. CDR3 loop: CASSLRTGNNSPLHF. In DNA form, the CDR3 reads TGTGCCAGCAGCCTCCGGACAGGAAATAATTCACCCCTCCACTTT.

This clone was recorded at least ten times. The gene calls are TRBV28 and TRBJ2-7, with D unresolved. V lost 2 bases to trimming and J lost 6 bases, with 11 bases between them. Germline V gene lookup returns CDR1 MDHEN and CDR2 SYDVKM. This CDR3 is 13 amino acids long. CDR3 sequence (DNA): TGTGCCAGCAGTTTAGCGGCAGGCGGCGAGCAGTACTTC. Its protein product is CASSLAAGGEQYF.

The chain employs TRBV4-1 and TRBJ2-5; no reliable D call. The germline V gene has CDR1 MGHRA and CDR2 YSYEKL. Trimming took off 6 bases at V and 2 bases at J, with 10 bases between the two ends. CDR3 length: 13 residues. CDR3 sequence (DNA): TGCGCCAGCAGTCGCGCCCTTCAAGAGACCCAGTACTTC. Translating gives CASSRALQETQYF.

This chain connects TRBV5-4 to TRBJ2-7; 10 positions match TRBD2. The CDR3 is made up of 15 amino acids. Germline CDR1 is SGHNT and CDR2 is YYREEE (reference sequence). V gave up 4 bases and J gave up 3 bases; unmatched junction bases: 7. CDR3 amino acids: CASSPTGTSDYEQYF. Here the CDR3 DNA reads TGTGCCAGCAGCCCGACCGGGACTAGCGACTACGAGCAGTACTTC. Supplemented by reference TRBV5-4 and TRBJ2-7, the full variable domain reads ETGVTQSPTHLIKTRGQQVTLRCSSQSGHNTVSWYQQALGQGPQFIFQYYREEENGRGNFPPRFSGLQFPNYSSELNVNALELDDSALYLCASSPTGTSDYEQYFGPGTRLTVT.

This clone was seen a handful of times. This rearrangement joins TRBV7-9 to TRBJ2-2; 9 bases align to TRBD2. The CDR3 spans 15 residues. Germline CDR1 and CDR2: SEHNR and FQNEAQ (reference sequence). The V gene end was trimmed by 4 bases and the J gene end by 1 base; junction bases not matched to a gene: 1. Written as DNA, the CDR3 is TGTGCCAGCAGCTCGACTAGCGGGAACACCGGGGAGCTGTTTTTT. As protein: CASSSTSGNTGELFF. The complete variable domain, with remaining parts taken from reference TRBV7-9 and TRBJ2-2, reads DTGVSQNPRHKITKRGQNVTFRCDPISEHNRLYWYRQTLGQGPEFLTYFQNEAQLEKSRLLSDRFSAERPKGSFSTLEIQRTEQGDSAMYLCASSSTSGNTGELFFGEGSRLTVL.

CDR3 in amino acids: CASSTPVAGQETQYF. Written as DNA, the CDR3 is TGTGCCAGTAGTACCCCGGTAGCGGGGCAAGAGACCCAGTACTTC. The rearrangement uses TRBV19 and TRBJ2-5; 8 bases map to TRBD2. The germline CDR1 and CDR2 sequences are LNHDA and SQIVND (reference sequence). With V trimmed by 4 bases and J by 2 bases, 6 bases remained unmatched. The CDR3 extends over 15 amino acids.

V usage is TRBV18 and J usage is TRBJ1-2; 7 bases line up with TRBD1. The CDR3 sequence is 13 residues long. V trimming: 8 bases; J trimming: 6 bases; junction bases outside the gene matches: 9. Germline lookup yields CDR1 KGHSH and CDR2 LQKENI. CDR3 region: CASGQGVEDGYTF. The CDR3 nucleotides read TGTGCCAGCGGGCAGGGGGTAGAAGATGGCTACACCTTC.

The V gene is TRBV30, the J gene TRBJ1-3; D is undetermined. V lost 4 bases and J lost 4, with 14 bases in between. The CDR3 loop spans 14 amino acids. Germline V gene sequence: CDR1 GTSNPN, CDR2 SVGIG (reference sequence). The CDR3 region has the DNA TGTGCCTGGAACCTAGGGAGCTCCGGAAACACCATATATTTT. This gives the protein CAWNLGSSGNTIYF.

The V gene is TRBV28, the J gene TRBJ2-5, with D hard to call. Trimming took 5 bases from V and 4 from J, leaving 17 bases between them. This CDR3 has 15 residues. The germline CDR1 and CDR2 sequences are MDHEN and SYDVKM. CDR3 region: CASSTVVGVAETQYF. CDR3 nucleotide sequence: TGTGCCAGCAGTACCGTGGTTGGGGTGGCAGAGACCCAGTACTTC.